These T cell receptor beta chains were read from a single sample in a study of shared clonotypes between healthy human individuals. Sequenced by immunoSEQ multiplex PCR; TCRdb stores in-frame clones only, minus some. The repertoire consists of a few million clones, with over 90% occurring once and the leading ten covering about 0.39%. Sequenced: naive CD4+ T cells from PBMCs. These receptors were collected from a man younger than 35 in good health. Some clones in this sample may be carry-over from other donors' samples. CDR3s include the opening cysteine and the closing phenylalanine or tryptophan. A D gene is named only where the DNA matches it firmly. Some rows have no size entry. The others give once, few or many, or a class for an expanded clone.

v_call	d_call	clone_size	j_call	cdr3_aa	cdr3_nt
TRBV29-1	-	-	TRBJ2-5	CSVDLTVGDQETQYF	TGCAGCGTTGATTTGACCGTTGGAGACCAAGAGACCCAGTACTTC
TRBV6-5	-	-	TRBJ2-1	CASRALNEQFF	TGTGCCAGCCGAGCTCTTAATGAGCAGTTCTTC
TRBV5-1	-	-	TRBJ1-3	CASSLATGTGSTIYF	TGCGCCAGCAGCTTGGCCACAGGGACTGGGAGCACCATATATTTT
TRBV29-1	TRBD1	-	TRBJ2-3	CSVGTGLDTQYF	TGCAGCGTCGGGACAGGGTTGGATACGCAGTATTTT
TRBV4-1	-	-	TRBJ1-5	CASSHLKGENYQPQHF	TGCGCCAGCAGCCATCTGAAAGGGGAAAACTATCAGCCCCAGCATTTT
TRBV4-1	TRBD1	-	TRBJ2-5	CASSQDGTGGEETQYF	TGCGCCAGCAGCCAAGATGGGACAGGGGGTGAGGAGACCCAGTACTTC
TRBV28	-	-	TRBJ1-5	CASSLQGRNQPQHF	TGTGCCAGCAGTTTACAGGGACGCAATCAGCCCCAGCATTTT
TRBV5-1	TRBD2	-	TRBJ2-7	CASSLGTSGGAYEQYF	TGCGCCAGCAGCTTGGGAACCTCGGGAGGCGCCTACGAGCAGTACTTC
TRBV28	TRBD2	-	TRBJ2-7	CASSLTPSGIYEQYF	TGTGCCAGCAGTTTAACTCCTAGCGGGATCTACGAGCAGTACTTC
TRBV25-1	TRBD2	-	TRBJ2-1	CASRARTSANNEQFF	TGTGCCAGCAGAGCCCGGACTAGTGCAAACAATGAGCAGTTCTTC
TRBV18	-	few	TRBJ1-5	CASSPQGNQPQHF	TGTGCCAGCTCTCCGCAGGGAAATCAGCCCCAGCATTTT
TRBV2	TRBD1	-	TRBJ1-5	CASQGEGQPQHF	TGTGCCAGTCAGGGGGAGGGTCAGCCCCAGCATTTT
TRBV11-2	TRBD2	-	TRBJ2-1	CASSPRTSGRATYEQFF	TGTGCCAGCAGCCCTCGGACTAGCGGGAGGGCCACCTATGAGCAGTTCTTC
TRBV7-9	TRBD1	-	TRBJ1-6	CASSFQGDNSPLHF	TGTGCCAGCAGCTTTCAGGGGGATAATTCACCCCTCCACTTT
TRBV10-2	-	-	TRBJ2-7	CASHQGTSYEQYF	TGCGCCAGCCACCAAGGGACTTCCTACGAGCAGTACTTC
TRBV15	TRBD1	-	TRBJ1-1	CATSSRQGDTEAFF	TGTGCCACCAGCAGTCGACAGGGGGATACTGAAGCTTTCTTT
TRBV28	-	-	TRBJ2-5	CASSLIRETQYF	TGTGCCAGCAGTTTAATTCGGGAGACCCAGTACTTC
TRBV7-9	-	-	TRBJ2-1	CASSLAPFSASASYNEQFF	TGTGCCAGCAGCTTAGCGCCATTTAGCGCGAGTGCCTCCTACAATGAGCAGTTCTTC
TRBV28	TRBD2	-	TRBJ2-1	CASSPTPGLAGVGVNEQFF	TGTGCCAGCAGCCCTACTCCGGGACTAGCGGGAGTTGGGGTCAATGAGCAGTTCTTC
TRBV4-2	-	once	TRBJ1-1	CASSQDRTLNTEAFF	TGTGCCAGCAGCCAAGATAGGACGTTGAACACTGAAGCTTTCTTT
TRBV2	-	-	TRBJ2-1	CASRPFSGEQFF	TGTGCCAGCCGACCCTTTAGTGGTGAGCAGTTCTTC
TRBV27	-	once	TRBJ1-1	CASSLFTGGDTEAFF	TGTGCCAGCAGTTTATTTACAGGCGGGGACACTGAAGCTTTCTTT
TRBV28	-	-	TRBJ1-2	CASSSPQGVNYGYTF	TGTGCCAGCAGTTCCCCCCAGGGCGTTAACTATGGCTACACCTTC
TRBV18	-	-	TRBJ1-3	CASSPPSKPDFGNTIYF	TGTGCCAGCTCACCACCGTCTAAACCGGATTTCGGAAACACCATATATTTT
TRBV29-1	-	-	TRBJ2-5	CSVEAGLGQETQYF	TGCAGCGTTGAAGCGGGCCTCGGCCAAGAGACCCAGTACTTC
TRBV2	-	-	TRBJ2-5	CASSDPGNQETQYF	TGTGCCAGCAGTGACCCAGGGAACCAAGAGACCCAGTACTTC
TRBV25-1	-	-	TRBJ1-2	CASSERKNYGYTF	TGTGCCAGCAGTGAACGGAAAAACTATGGCTACACCTTC
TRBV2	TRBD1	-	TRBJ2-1	CASRGQGAAVEQFF	TGTGCCAGCAGAGGACAGGGAGCGGCAGTTGAGCAGTTCTTC
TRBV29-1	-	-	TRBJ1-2	CSVRVSSGYTF	TGCAGCGTCAGGGTTTCGTCCGGCTACACCTTC
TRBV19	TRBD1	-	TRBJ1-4	CASSRTGGHEKLFF	TGTGCCAGTAGTAGGACAGGCGGCCATGAAAAACTGTTTTTT
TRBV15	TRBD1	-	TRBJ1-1	CATGSGTGGWTEAFF	TGTGCCACCGGATCCGGGACAGGGGGCTGGACTGAAGCTTTCTTT
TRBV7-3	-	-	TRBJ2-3	CASSLIPTSTDTQYF	TGTGCCAGCAGCTTAATTCCTACTAGCACAGATACGCAGTATTTT
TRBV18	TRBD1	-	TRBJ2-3	CASSPGTGTDTQYF	TGTGCCAGCTCACCAGGGACAGGGACAGATACGCAGTATTTT
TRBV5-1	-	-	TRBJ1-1	CASSNRENTEAFF	TGCGCCAGCAGCAACAGGGAGAACACTGAAGCTTTCTTT
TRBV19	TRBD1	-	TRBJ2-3	CASRGPGQGTDTQYF	TGTGCCAGTAGGGGGCCGGGACAGGGAACAGATACGCAGTATTTT
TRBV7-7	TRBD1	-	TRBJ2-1	CASSPRGSQGAGEQFF	TGTGCCAGCAGCCCTAGAGGGTCGCAGGGGGCAGGTGAGCAGTTCTTC
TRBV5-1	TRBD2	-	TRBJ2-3	CASSQWASGANTQYF	TGCGCCAGCAGCCAGTGGGCTAGCGGAGCAAATACGCAGTATTTT
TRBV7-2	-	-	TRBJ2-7	CASSFTRTGEQYF	TGTGCCAGCAGCTTTACCCGGACCGGCGAGCAGTACTTC
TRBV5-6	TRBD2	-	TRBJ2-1	CASSPRTSGRGEQFF	TGTGCCAGCAGCCCTAGGACTAGCGGGAGGGGTGAGCAGTTCTTC
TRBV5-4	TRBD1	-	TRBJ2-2	CASSPDRGSGTGELFF	TGTGCCAGCAGCCCAGACAGGGGATCGGGCACCGGGGAGCTGTTTTTT
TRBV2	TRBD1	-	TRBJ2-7	CASADRGTYEQYF	TGTGCCAGCGCGGACAGGGGGACCTACGAGCAGTACTTC
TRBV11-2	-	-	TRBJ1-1	CASSTKTGSSTEAFF	TGTGCCAGCAGCACGAAAACAGGGTCTTCCACTGAAGCTTTCTTT
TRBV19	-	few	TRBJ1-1	CASSGGTEAFF	TGTGCCAGTAGTGGGGGAACTGAAGCTTTCTTT
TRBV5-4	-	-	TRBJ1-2	CASSLDNYGYTF	TGTGCCAGCAGCCTCGATAACTATGGCTACACCTTC
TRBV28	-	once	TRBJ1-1	CASSGWTEAFF	TGTGCCAGCAGCGGGTGGACTGAAGCTTTCTTT
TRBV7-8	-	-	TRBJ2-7	CASSLRTGAYEQYF	TGTGCCAGCAGCTTAAGAACAGGAGCCTACGAGCAGTACTTC
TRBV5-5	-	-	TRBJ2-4	CASSYQTGGRNIQYF	TGTGCCAGCAGTTACCAGACAGGTGGGAGAAACATTCAGTACTTC
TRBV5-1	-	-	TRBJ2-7	CASSLGVGGTYEQYF	TGCGCCAGCAGCTTGGGGGTAGGAGGAACCTACGAGCAGTACTTC
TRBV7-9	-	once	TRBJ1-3	CASSLSGRAGNTIYF	TGTGCCAGCAGCTTGAGCGGCAGGGCTGGAAACACCATATATTTT
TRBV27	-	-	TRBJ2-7	CASCGAQKPYEQYF	TGTGCCAGTTGTGGGGCGCAAAAACCCTACGAGCAGTACTTC